This TCR beta chain was obtained from a study of T cells expressing NK-cell markers. Looking at the study overall: Repertoires of TCR beta were obtained from T cells sorted as CD3+CD56+NKG2C+, CD3+CD56+NKG2C- and CD3+CD56-NKG2C+. Findings of the study overall: Clarity on HCMV specificity was lacking for the expanded NKG2C+ T cell clones. In several donors, dominant CD3+CD56+NKG2C+ clones formed roughly 1.0-7.0% of CD8+ cells.

This CDR3 has 16 amino acids. CDR1 and CDR2 from the germline V gene are SGHDT and YYEEEE. For this clonotype: The antigen is not known.

Each CDR3 protein gets one entry in TCRdb, which reprocessed the 5' RACE reads and gives no DNA. Its table lists 300,000 to 450,000 distinct CDR3 sequences. The sample taken for sequencing was blood T cells: a sorted CD56 or NKG2C T cell subset, CD4+ or CD8+ T cells, or bulk PBMC T cells (not recorded which). The gene calls are TRBV5-6 and TRBJ2-4; the D call from TCRdb, TRBD2, cannot be confirmed without DNA. The sequence was collected from a man aged 18 to 69 in good health. The chain's CDR3 is CASSLLAGGVKNIQYF.